These 24 T cell receptor beta chains came from one sample sequenced in a study of T cell responses to AZD1222 COVID-19 vaccine. Repertoires were generated with immunoSEQ multiplex PCR, while TCRdb's copy carries only in-frame clones and drops some. The table lists roughly 70,000 clones, roughly four fifths of them singletons. The sequencing used peripheral blood, collected on day 0 of AZD1222 vaccination. All receptors derive from an adult in good health.

This chain connects TRBV9 to TRBJ1-1; TRBD1 matches at 11 bases. This CDR3 contains 14 residues. From germline, CDR1 is SGDLS and CDR2 YYNGEE. V shed 4 bases, J shed 5 bases, and the junction held 4 bases outside the gene matches. The DNA of the CDR3 is TGTGCCAGCAGCTTGGGACAGGGGGGGACTGAAGCTTTCTTT. Protein sequence: CASSLGQGGTEAFF.

The V and J genes are TRBV15 and TRBJ2-7; a possible D gene is TRBD2 (5 bases). The germline gives CDR1 LNHNV, CDR2 YYDKDF (reference sequence). The CDR3 covers 15 residues. Between the trimmed V and J ends, which lost 0 bases and 6 bases, there was a span of 15 bases. CDR3 loop: CATSREGGQTGEQYF. In DNA, the CDR3 is TGTGCCACCAGCAGAGAGGGCGGGCAGACTGGCGAGCAGTACTTC.

This chain joins TRBV6-6 and TRBJ2-7; possibly TRBD2 for D (5 bases). This CDR3 is built from 15 residues. V gave up 0 bases and J gave up 1 base, with 10 bases separating them. Germline values: CDR1 MNHNY, CDR2 SVGAGI (reference sequence). The CDR3 DNA reads TGTGCCAGCAGTTACTCGGAGGCACCATCCTACGAGCAGTACTTC. Residues: CASSYSEAPSYEQYF.

A few counts support this clone. This sequence joins TRBV6-5 and TRBJ2-5; the match to TRBD2 covers 9 bases. Germline V gene lookup returns CDR1 MNHEY and CDR2 SVGAGI. The CDR3 totals 16 residues. The junction had 7 bases not matched to a gene; V was cut back by 0 bases and J by 5 bases. The chain's CDR3 is CASSYSPAGGRETQYF. CDR3 DNA: TGTGCCAGCAGTTACTCCCCAGCGGGGGGTCGGGAGACCCAGTACTTC.

The chain links TRBV3-1 (or the pseudogene TRBV3-2) to TRBJ1-2; D is unclear. The V gene's germline CDR1 is LGHDT and CDR2 YNNKEL (reference sequence). V was trimmed by 2 bases and J by 8 bases, leaving 12 bases between them. The CDR3 is made up of 13 amino acids. CDR3 in amino acids: CASSQSEFGGYTF. CDR3 in DNA: TGTGCCAGCAGCCAATCGGAGTTTGGAGGCTACACCTTC.

The V call is TRBV5-6, the J call TRBJ1-2, with a weak D call TRBD1 (5 bases). Trimming removed 0 bases at V and 7 bases at J, with 13 bases between. Germline V lookup: CDR1 SGHDT, CDR2 YYEEEE. This CDR3 is built from 14 residues. The CDR3 region has the DNA TGTGCCAGCAGCTTGGGGGCAGGGCAAGGTGGCTACACCTTC. Translating gives CASSLGAGQGGYTF. The variable domain in full, with the rest retrieved from reference TRBV5-6 and TRBJ1-2, is DAGVTQSPTHLIKTRGQQVTLRCSPKSGHDTVSWYQQALGQGPQFIFQYYEEEERQRGNFPDRFSGHQFPNYSSELNVNALLLGDSALYLCASSLGAGQGGYTFGSGTRLTVV.

This clone was observed a single time. This chain links TRBV3-1 (or the pseudogene TRBV3-2) with TRBJ2-5, with D uncertain. Looked up from germline, CDR1 is LGHDT and CDR2 is YNNKEL (reference sequence). With 4 bases removed from V and 5 bases from J, the gap between germline ends came to 14 bases. The CDR3 is made up of 14 amino acids. The CDR3 loop is CASSPRWGGETQYF. The DNA of the CDR3 is TGTGCCAGCAGCCCCCGGTGGGGTGGGGAGACCCAGTACTTC.

The V call is TRBV6-4, the J call TRBJ2-3; no firm D call. The CDR3 loop spans 13 amino acids. CDR1 and CDR2 from the germline V gene are MRHNA and SNTAGT. The ends were cut back, 3 bases at V and 6 bases at J, with 10 bases in the middle. This CDR3 reads CASSERTTDTQYF. CDR3 sequence (DNA): TGTGCCAGCAGTGAGCGGACCACGGATACGCAGTATTTT.

The chain employs TRBV3-1 (or the pseudogene TRBV3-2) and TRBJ2-7, with D hard to call. Looked up from germline, CDR1 is LGHDT and CDR2 is YNNKEL (reference sequence). CDR3 length: 13 amino acids. The V and J ends lost 4 bases and 7 bases respectively, with 14 bases between them. Here the CDR3 reads CASSRPYREEQYF. The CDR3 DNA follows: TGTGCCAGCAGCCGACCCTACCGAGAGGAGCAGTACTTC.

In its sample, this clone was seen once. This rearrangement joins TRBV10-3 to TRBJ2-7, with D possibly TRBD1 on 6 matching bases. The CDR3 spans 14 residues. The ends were cut back, 4 bases at V and 1 base at J, with 11 bases in the middle. Per germline, CDR1 ENHRY and CDR2 SYGVKD. CDR3 bases: TGTGCCATCAGTGCGGTGGACAGATCCTACGAGCAGTACTTC. This codes for CAISAVDRSYEQYF.

This sequence joins TRBV28 and TRBJ1-5, with unresolved D. The CDR3 has 16 amino acids. Germline V gives CDR1 MDHEN, CDR2 SYDVKM. The V end lost 7 bases, the J end lost 5 bases, and 21 bases lay between the germline ends. CDR3 DNA sequence: TGTGCCAGCAATCTGCCCTTTCAGGTGGACGATCAGCCCCAGCATTTT. It is translated as CASNLPFQVDDQPQHF.

The chain uses TRBV3-1 (or the pseudogene TRBV3-2) and TRBJ2-5; 9 nucleotides align to TRBD2. Germline trimming cut 4 bases from V and 9 bases from J; bases unmatched to any gene: 15. The CDR3 is 16 amino acids. Germline V gene sequence: CDR1 LGHDT, CDR2 YNNKEL (reference sequence). The CDR3 here is CASSPQSGGTDGAQYF. The CDR3 DNA follows: TGTGCCAGCAGCCCCCAGAGCGGGGGGACCGATGGGGCCCAGTACTTC.

J is TRBJ1-1 and V is TRBV11-2; the D gene is possibly TRBD1 (5 bases). Germline V CDR1 and CDR2: SGHAT, FQNNGV. This CDR3 comprises 15 residues. The V gene lost 1 base and the J gene lost 6 bases, with 15 bases spanning the gap. The CDR3: CASSLGAGVHAEAFF. For the CDR3, the DNA is TGTGCCAGCAGCTTAGGGGCGGGGGTTCACGCTGAAGCTTTCTTT.

The gene calls are TRBV5-1 and TRBJ2-3; 8 nucleotides match TRBD1. The CDR3 is 15 residues long. Looked up from germline, CDR1 is SGHRS and CDR2 is YFSETQ. J gave up 6 bases and V 4 bases, and 10 bases lay outside the gene matches. The CDR3: CASSQGTGSSDTQYF. CDR3 sequence (DNA): TGCGCCAGCAGCCAAGGGACAGGTTCATCGGATACGCAGTATTTT.

V is TRBV5-4 and J is TRBJ1-2; TRBD1 is a possible D gene (5 bases). V gave up 0 bases and J gave up 3 bases, with 12 bases separating them. Germline CDR1 and CDR2: SGHNT and YYREEE (reference sequence). The CDR3 sequence is 15 residues long. This CDR3 reads CASSLEGESDYGYTF. The CDR3 nucleotides read TGTGCCAGCAGCTTGGAAGGGGAGTCGGACTATGGCTACACCTTC.

The rearrangement uses TRBV4-2 and TRBJ2-3; no reliable D call. The length of the CDR3 is 16 residues. Germline V gene data show CDR1 as LGHNA and CDR2 as YNFKEQ. V lost 4 bases and J 4 bases, leaving 18 bases between the germline ends. The DNA of the CDR3 is TGTGCCAGCAGCCCTCGGAGAAACAGTGGCGCAGATACGCAGTATTTT. Encoded protein: CASSPRRNSGADTQYF.

This chain uses TRBV29-1 with TRBJ1-5; a weak D match, TRBD1 (6 bases). The CDR3 has 12 residues. Germline V gene lookup returns CDR1 SQVTM and CDR2 ANQGSEA. V gave up 4 bases and J gave up 3 bases, with 7 bases separating them. CDR3 sequence reads: CSVAGVNQPQHF. The CDR3 DNA reads as TGCAGCGTTGCAGGGGTCAATCAGCCCCAGCATTTT.

V usage is TRBV6-4 and J usage is TRBJ2-6; no definite D call. The CDR3 consists of 17 residues. V gave up 5 bases and J gave up 5 bases, with 19 bases separating them. Germline loops: CDR1 MRHNA, CDR2 SNTAGT. CDR3 protein: CASSLLVSQSRANVLTF. The CDR3 region has the DNA TGTGCCAGCAGTCTATTGGTCTCACAAAGTCGGGCCAACGTCCTGACTTTC.

The rearrangement uses TRBV5-4 and TRBJ1-6; TRBD1 might be the D (5 bases). V gave up 4 bases and J gave up 5 bases, with 10 bases separating them. The V gene's germline CDR1 is SGHNT and CDR2 YYREEE (reference sequence). This CDR3 contains 14 residues. DNA for the CDR3: TGTGCCAGCAGCCCAGGACACAATAATTCACCCCTCCACTTT. Its translation: CASSPGHNNSPLHF.

The rearrangement uses TRBV7-8 and TRBJ1-2; D is unresolved. The CDR3 spans 14 residues. Deletions cut 1 base from V and 1 base from J, with 7 bases between. The germline V gene encodes CDR1 SGHVS and CDR2 FQNEAQ. DNA of the CDR3: TGTGCCAGCAGCTTAGGGACGGTTAACTATGGCTACACCTTC. Protein sequence: CASSLGTVNYGYTF. The entire variable domain, with the rest obtained from reference TRBV7-8 and TRBJ1-2, is as follows: GAGVSQSPRYKVAKRGQDVALRCDPISGHVSLFWYQQALGQGPEFLTYFQNEAQLDKSGLPSDRFFAERPEGSVSTLKIQRTQQEDSAVYLCASSLGTVNYGYTFGSGTRLTVV.

This clone came up once. The J gene is TRBJ2-7, the V gene TRBV7-2, with 8 bases aligning to TRBD1. Germline V CDR1 and CDR2: SGHTA, FQGNSA. V trimming: 4 bases; J trimming: 2 bases; junction bases outside the gene matches: 4. The CDR3 sequence is 14 residues long. The CDR3 sequence is CASSSPGQAYEQYF. The CDR3, as DNA: TGTGCCAGCAGCTCCCCGGGACAGGCCTACGAGCAGTACTTC.

This clone has only one observation. The chain recombines TRBV11-2 with TRBJ1-6; maybe TRBD1 (6 bases). CDR1 is SGHAT and CDR2 is FQNNGV in the germline V gene. Trimming removed 1 base at V and 7 bases at J, with 8 bases between. The CDR3 spans 14 residues. CDR3 coding DNA: TGTGCCAGCAGCTTAGGGGACATGAATTCACCCCTCCACTTT. Amino acid sequence: CASSLGDMNSPLHF. Filled out from reference TRBV11-2 and TRBJ1-6, the complete variable domain reads EAGVAQSPRYKIIEKRQSVAFWCNPISGHATLYWYQQILGQGPKLLIQFQNNGVVDDSQLPKDRFSAERLKGVDSTLKIQPAKLEDSAVYLCASSLGDMNSPLHFGNGTRLTVT.

This chain uses TRBV5-6 with TRBJ1-4; D unresolved. The V and J ends lost 2 bases and 11 bases respectively, with 19 bases between them. Looked up from germline, CDR1 is SGHDT and CDR2 is YYEEEE. There are 15 residues in the CDR3. The CDR3 spells CASSFSPPTNRKLFF. For the CDR3, the DNA is TGTGCCAGCAGCTTTTCCCCCCCCACGAATCGGAAACTGTTTTTT.

For the CDR3, the DNA is TGTGCCAGCAGCAAAGTCCCCTTGAGGAGCTCCTATAATTCACCCCTCCACTTT. Residues: CASSKVPLRSSYNSPLHF. The chain employs TRBV21-1 and TRBJ1-6. TRBV21-1 is termed a pseudogene. The CDR3 length is 18 residues.